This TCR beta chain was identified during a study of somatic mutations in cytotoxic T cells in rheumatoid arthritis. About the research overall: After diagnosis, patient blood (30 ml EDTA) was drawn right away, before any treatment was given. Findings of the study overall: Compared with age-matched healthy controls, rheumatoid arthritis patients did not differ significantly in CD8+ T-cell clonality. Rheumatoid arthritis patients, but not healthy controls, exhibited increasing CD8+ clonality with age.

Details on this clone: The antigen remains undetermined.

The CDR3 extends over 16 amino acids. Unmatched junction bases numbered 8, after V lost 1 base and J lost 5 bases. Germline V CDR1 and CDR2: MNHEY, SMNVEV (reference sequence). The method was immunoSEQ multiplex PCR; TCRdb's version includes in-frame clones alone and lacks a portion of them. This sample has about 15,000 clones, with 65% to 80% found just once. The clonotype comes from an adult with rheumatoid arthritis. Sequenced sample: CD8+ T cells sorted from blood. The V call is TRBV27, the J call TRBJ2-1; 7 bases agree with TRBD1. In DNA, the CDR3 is TGTGCCAGCAGTTTATTGGGACAGAAAACCCACAATGAGCAGTTCTTC. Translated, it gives CASSLLGQKTHNEQFF.